This T cell receptor (beta chain) was recorded in a study of cytomegalovirus exposure and HLA in healthy donors (TCRdb year 2017). In the study overall: In an earlier analysis of approximately 500 of the donors, less than 350 Gb of sequence data and some 100 million unique TCR beta sequences from about 190 million T cells were reported. Around 300 gigabases of sequencing data and 78 million or so unique TCR sequences were included in an early release covering about 620 HLA-typed donors. Among the roughly 410 genotyped donors, approximately 77% belonged to the genetic ancestry cluster associated with self-reported Caucasian donors. The study aimed to test whether signatures of past pathogen exposure could be identified by cataloging public T cell receptors. The T cell repertoires of 550 to 850 subjects were profiled by immunosequencing and related to cytomegalovirus serostatus. Besides the first cohort of around 670 subjects, a separate validation cohort made up of 95 to 150 different subjects was used. The study combined high-throughput TCR immunosequencing, statistical association of individual TCRs with disease status, and machine learning to predict cytomegalovirus infection status. A later analysis re-analyzed previously published TCR beta repertoires from 666 donors and added high-resolution HLA genotyping to study TCR occurrence patterns. In the later analysis, no new phenotypic data were used to find candidate immune exposures; instead, reliance was placed on TCR beta sequences and their occurrence across donors. An earlier analysis of 450 to 750 of the donors used high-throughput TCR beta sequencing to judge whether each TCR beta V gene segment behaved as functional or pseudogenic. Donor age, sex, ethnicity and CMV serostatus were compiled alongside the repertoire data. Genome-wide SNP genotypes for about 60% of the roughly 700 donors were used in a later genetic analysis, which treated that subset as a discovery cohort. All discovery cohort repertoires had been generated using a single sequencing platform. Both class I and class II loci were covered by HLA typing, at four-digit resolution. Typing coverage differed by locus: A, B, C, DRB1 and DQB1 were typed in roughly 629-630 donors, DQA1 in roughly 510, DPA1 in some 600, and DPB1 in 472. Roughly 5 DR-DQ haplotypes were treated as single units for association and clustering because of strong linkage in the cohort. On average, around 240,000 unique TCR beta nucleotide sequences were sequenced per donor among 398 genotyped donors of the cohort, with 15% to 20% of those sequences being non-productive.

Note on this clone: Its target antigen remains unknown. No qualities accompany the bases; no much larger clone lies one base away.

The paper's findings and limits, for the study overall: Linkage disequilibrium might explain the correlated functional status among segregating V segments, but an unknown experimental factor could not be excluded. Because HLA typing was unavailable for some donors at each locus, only the typed subset was used in association tests. Sequencing depth was assumed to be roughly uniform across donors in the presence/absence analyses, though that assumption may not hold. Immune exposure information for the cohort was limited to CMV serostatus. Specific HLA alleles were associated with 15,000 to 20,000 TCR beta sequences at a false discovery rate of 0.05 in a later analysis. When HLA alleles, especially DR and DQ, strongly co-occurred, attributing TCR associations to individual alleles was difficult. A later analysis found that HLA-associated TCR beta chains were more clonally expanded and had lower generation probabilities than equally common non-associated chains. According to a later analysis, most CMV-associated TCR beta chains appeared to be HLA-restricted, and the HLA associations seemed to be driven largely by CMV exposure. In an earlier analysis of roughly 500 of the donors, most TCR beta V segments appeared in productive rearrangements about 90% or about 30% of the time, broadly matching IMGT annotations. In a later analysis, the rate of TCR association differed among HLA loci, with DRB1 alleles having the most associated TCRs and HLA-C alleles having the fewest. The study gave a list of about 150 TCR beta chains associated with cytomegalovirus. Three of the identified cytomegalovirus-associated TCR beta chains were confirmed in vitro to be specific for cytomegalovirus antigens. In a later genetic analysis, a missense DCLRE1C variant was associated with V-gene and J-gene trimming of TCR beta chains, and the association was replicated in an independent cohort. The authors suggested that the approach could potentially be generalized to other disease states and immunological phenotypes. Only TCR beta chains were sequenced in this cohort, and the absence of alpha or paired-chain data limited detectable features. Most TCR sequences were observed very rarely across donors, whereas some public TCRs were present in many individuals. A cluster of highly shared sequence variants was judged likely to represent a technical artifact of the sequencing pipeline. According to a later analysis, parvovirus B19, influenza, CMV and Epstein-Barr virus appeared linked to several top co-occurrence clusters. The 87-base-pair reads could not distinguish some IMGT-functional V segments, including TRBV6-2 and TRBV6-3, so those segments were excluded. A further reported finding was that TCR beta sequences accurately predicted the HLA-A and HLA-B alleles for most subjects in the first cohort. Because counts were too low, 15 or so rarely observed V segments, including chromosome 9 orphons, were excluded from the earlier analysis of several hundred of the donors. In a later genetic analysis, fewer N-insertions in productive TCRs were reported among donors in an Asian-associated ancestry cluster than the approximately 670-donor mean. In both the original and validation cohorts, the classifier was reported to diagnose cytomegalovirus status with high specificity and sensitivity.

V is pared back by 0 bases and J by 2 bases, with 12 bases lying between the germline termini. The germline V gene specifies MGHRA as CDR1 and YSYEKL as CDR2. The cysteine opens and the phenylalanine closes a CDR3 of 16 amino acids. This entry keeps only the CDR3 DNA: 48 bases, framed from base 1. Library creation used the immunoSEQ multiplex PCR assay. For the multiplex PCR, a mixture combining 60 forward primers for TCR Vbeta segments and 13 reverse primers for TCR Jbeta segments was used. The CDR3 region of rearranged TCR beta genes was amplified from genomic DNA by a multiplex PCR assay. Amplified TCR beta libraries were sequenced as 87-base-pair reads on the Illumina HiSeq System. The authors' analysis ran thus. Across the 700 or so repertoires, a later analysis counted 60 million to 90 million unique TCR beta chains, approximately 10 million of which were shared by at least two donors. To remove PCR and sequencing errors, raw reads were error-corrected and collapsed into unique sequences using a nearest-neighbor algorithm that merged closely related sequences. To assign V, D and J gene segments, CDR3 sequences were aligned to IMGT reference sequences. For a sequence to be retained, a match of at least six nucleotides was required to both a V gene segment and a J gene segment. A rearrangement was called productive if the CDR3 had no stop codons and remained in frame with V and J, and every other rearrangement was called non-productive. Following IMGT convention, CDR3 was defined as the stretch from the second conserved V-encoded cysteine to the conserved J-encoded phenylalanine. Sequences without an unambiguous match to a single V gene segment were excluded from the earlier analysis of a few hundred of the donors. An earlier analysis of about 590 of the donors classified V segments as functional when productive rearrangements were above 56.7% and as segregating when the standard deviation between donors was above 5%. A statistical classification framework was built to diagnose cytomegalovirus status from the catalog of TCR beta chain sequences. V and J gene assignment, in a later analysis, came from comparing TCR nucleotide sequences with IMGT/GENE-DB human TR gene sequences. Using the TCRdist pipeline, a later analysis assigned CDR3 sequences along with most-parsimonious VDJ recombination scenarios. In a later analysis, each TCR beta chain was defined by its CDR3 amino acid sequence together with its V-gene family, and reads lacking a unique V-gene family were excluded. To address suspected cross-contamination and a sequencing artifact, a later analysis removed several hundred highly shared, low-generation-probability nucleotide sequences. A later analysis calculated a clonal expansion index for each public chain from normalized within-repertoire ranks of inferred template counts. A later analysis computed generation probabilities with a VDJ recombination model fitted to out-of-frame rearrangements, and checked the results against IGoR. In a later analysis, hypergeometric tests were used to score TCR-TCR, TCR-HLA and TCR-CMV co-occurrence, with a repertoire-size bias correction applied to TCR pairs. False discovery rates were estimated in a later analysis by permuting HLA or CMV assignments 20 times. In a later analysis, co-occurring TCRs were grouped using DBSCAN, and TCRdist sequence similarity was added for clustering within HLA-allele-positive subsets. For co-occurrence clustering, repertoires with fewer than 30,000 or more than 120,000 public chains were excluded, along with about five repertoires with anomalous nucleotide sharing. What TCRdb holds here is the immuneACCESS table cut down to in-frame rearrangements. Part of the clones is not present; checked against another copy, under half of the missing clones reflect an unresolved V gene, and the others are unexplained. The V and J calls and the clone size are those of that table, but D and trimming were determined from the DNA. The sample table records 200,000 to 250,000 clones; under 80% of these occur just once. The top ten clonotypes cover about 0.22% of the sample.

The cohort consisted of hundreds of healthy bone marrow donors. Cohort members were all nominally healthy when sampled, although unrecorded immune exposures were likely present. The donor was CMV seronegative and belonged to the group of approximately 320 seronegative cohort members. A peripheral blood sample was provided by each donor, and peripheral blood mononuclear cells were used for TCR beta sequencing. Genomic DNA extraction from the blood cell samples was performed with the Qiagen DNeasy Blood Extraction Kit. This sequence was found in a girl aged 2-10 years in good health and CMV-seronegative. Input material: PBMCs. The sequence is built from TRBV4-1 and TRBJ2-3; possibly the D gene is TRBD2, per 6 matching bases. The CDR3: CASSQEVAVSTDTQYF. The DNA is TGCGCCAGCAGCCAAGAAGTAGCGGTTTCCACAGATACGCAGTATTTT.